This section outlines one T cell receptor beta chain sequence together with its context. Its specificity is unknown. The data derive from a study of T-cell memory formation after mild COVID-19. V gave up 2 bases and J gave up 6 bases; unmatched junction bases: 9. The germline gives CDR1 MNHNY, CDR2 SVGAGI (reference sequence). This CDR3 contains 17 residues. With constant-segment primers, 5'RACE yielded cDNA libraries of TCR alpha and TCR beta that carried sample barcodes and UMIs. Each CDR3 protein is one row after TCRdb ran MiXCR on the 5' RACE reads. In the table there are about 400,000 distinct CDR3 sequences, roughly 24% of which are singletons. Study-wide findings and caveats: CD4+ bias marked clones expanding day 15 to 37, unlike balanced contracting clones. Confirmation of SARS-CoV-2 specificity was lacking for second-wave clones peaking day 37.

The source of this sequence is an adult woman who had mild COVID-19 (a few samples of this study predate the infection). Cell type and time point are not known. The sample comprised PBMCs or a T cell subset sorted from them (not recorded which). This chain links TRBV6-6 with TRBJ2-7; TRBD2 agrees at 14 bases. This CDR3 reads CASSYPGLAGDLGEQYF. The CDR3 nucleotides are TGTGCCAGCAGTTACCCGGGACTAGCGGGAGATCTGGGCGAGCAGTACTTC.